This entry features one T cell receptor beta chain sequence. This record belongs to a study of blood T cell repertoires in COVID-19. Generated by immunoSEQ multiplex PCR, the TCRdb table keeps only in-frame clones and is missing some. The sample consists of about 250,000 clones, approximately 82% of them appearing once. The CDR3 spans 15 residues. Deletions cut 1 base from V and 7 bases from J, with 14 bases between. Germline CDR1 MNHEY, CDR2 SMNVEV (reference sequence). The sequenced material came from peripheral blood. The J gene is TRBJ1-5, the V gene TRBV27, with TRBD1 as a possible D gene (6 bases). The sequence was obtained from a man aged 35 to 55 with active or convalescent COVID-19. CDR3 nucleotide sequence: TGTGCCAGCAGTTTATTTCAGGGGAGTCAGCAGCCCCAGCATTTT. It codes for CASSLFQGSQQPQHF.